This T cell receptor (beta chain) comes out of a study of blood T cell repertoires in COVID-19. Overall study: T cells, B-cell-depleted T cells, or PBMCs supplied cDNA or gDNA.

This CDR3 region has 13 residues. Trimming took off 5 bases at V and 5 bases at J, with 12 bases between the two ends. Germline CDR1 MNHEY, CDR2 SMNVEV (reference sequence). In the authors' methods: Amplification with reference gene primers provided the estimates of nucleated cell counts. Clones were read by immunoSEQ multiplex PCR, and TCRdb kept only the in-frame ones, dropping some. V, J and clone size are those of that table, while D and trimming were read from the DNA. The table lists 85,000 to 120,000 clones, approximately 80% of them singletons, with more than 13% in the top ten. V is TRBV27 and J is TRBJ1-1, with D unclear. Source material: peripheral blood. The receptor was isolated from a woman between 55 and 75 years old with acute or convalescent COVID-19. The CDR3 nucleotides read TGTGCCAGCAGTCCCAGGAGAGGGACTGAAGCTTTCTTT. Translated: CASSPRRGTEAFF.